Reported below is one T cell receptor (beta chain). Its specificity is unknown. The data belong to a study of cytomegalovirus exposure and HLA in healthy donors. With 2 bases clipped from V and 2 bases from J, the junction kept 13 bases outside the gene matches. There are 18 residues in the CDR3. Germline loops: CDR1 MNHEY, CDR2 SMNVEV (reference sequence). Findings and limits, study-wide: Overall, roughly 170 TCR beta chains were annotated as cytomegalovirus-associated. Subsequent analysis found a tendency for first-cohort TCR clusters to co-occur within the 100 to 150 validation repertoires. In vitro, a few CMV-associated chains proved specific for CMV antigens.

Profiling relied on immunoSEQ multiplex PCR, and the TCRdb table lists in-frame clones only, not all of them. Seen here are around 180,000 clones, 86% observed once, and the top ten hold almost 1.5%. Separate from the roughly 700-subject first cohort, the 120-subject validation cohort was the one that the donors belonged to. The specimen was PBMCs. The receptor was derived from a woman between 18 and 29 years old in good health and CMV-seronegative. The chain recombines TRBV27 with TRBJ2-3; 7 nucleotides agree with TRBD1. Here the CDR3 DNA reads TGTGCCAGCAGTTTAGTTGTGGCATCCGGGACAGTCACAGATACGCAGTATTTT. It specifies CASSLVVASGTVTDTQYF.